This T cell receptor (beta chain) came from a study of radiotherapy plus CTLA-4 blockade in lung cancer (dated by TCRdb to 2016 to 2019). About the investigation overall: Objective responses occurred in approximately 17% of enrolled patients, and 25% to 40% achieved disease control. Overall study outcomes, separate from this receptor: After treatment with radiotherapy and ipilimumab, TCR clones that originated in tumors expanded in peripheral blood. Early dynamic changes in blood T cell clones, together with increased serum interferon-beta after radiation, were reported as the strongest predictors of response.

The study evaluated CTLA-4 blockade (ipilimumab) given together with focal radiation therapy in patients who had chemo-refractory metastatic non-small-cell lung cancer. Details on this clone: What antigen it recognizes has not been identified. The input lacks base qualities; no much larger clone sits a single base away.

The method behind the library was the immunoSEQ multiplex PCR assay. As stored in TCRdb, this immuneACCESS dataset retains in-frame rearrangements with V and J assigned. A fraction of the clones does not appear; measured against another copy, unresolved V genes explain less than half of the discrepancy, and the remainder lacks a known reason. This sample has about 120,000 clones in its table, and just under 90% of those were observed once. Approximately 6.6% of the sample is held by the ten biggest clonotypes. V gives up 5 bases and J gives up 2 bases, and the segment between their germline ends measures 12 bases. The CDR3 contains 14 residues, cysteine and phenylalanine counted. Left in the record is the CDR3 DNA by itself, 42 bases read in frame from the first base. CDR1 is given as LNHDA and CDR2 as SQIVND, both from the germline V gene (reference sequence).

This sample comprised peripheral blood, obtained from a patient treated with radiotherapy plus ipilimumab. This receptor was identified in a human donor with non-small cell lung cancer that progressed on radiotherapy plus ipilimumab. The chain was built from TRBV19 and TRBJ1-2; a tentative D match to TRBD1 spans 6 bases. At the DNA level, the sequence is TGTGCCAGTAGTTTTAACAGGGCAAACTATGGCTACACCTTC. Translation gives CASSFNRANYGYTF. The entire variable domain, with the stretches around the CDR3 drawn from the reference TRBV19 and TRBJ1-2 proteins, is DGGITQSPKYLFRKEGQNVTLSCEQNLNHDAMYWYRQDPGQGLRLIYYSQIVNDFQKGDIAEGYSVSREKKESFPLTVTSAQKNPTAFYLCASSFNRANYGYTFGSGTRLTVV.